The entry below gives a single T cell receptor beta chain sequence along with its context. Antigen: not known. This record belongs to a study of T cell responses to AZD1222 COVID-19 vaccine. Points from the study as a whole: Donors were mostly white British, more females; clonal diversity possibly underestimated.

The protocol was immunoSEQ multiplex PCR, while the TCRdb copy is restricted to in-frame clones and leaves out a portion. The sample holds approximately 110,000 clones, 70% to 90% seen once. The CDR3 is 16 amino acids. Germline V CDR1 and CDR2: MRHNA, SNTAGT. Trimming cost V 3 bases and J 2 bases; bases outside gene matches: 6. This clonotype was obtained from an adult in good health. The V call is TRBV6-4, the J call TRBJ2-2, with 7 bases that match TRBD2. Sequences were derived from peripheral blood, sampled on day 0 of AZD1222 vaccination. CDR3 in DNA: TGTGCCAGCAGTGAAGGCGGGAGTGGAAACACCGGGGAGCTGTTTTTT. Its protein product is CASSEGGSGNTGELFF.